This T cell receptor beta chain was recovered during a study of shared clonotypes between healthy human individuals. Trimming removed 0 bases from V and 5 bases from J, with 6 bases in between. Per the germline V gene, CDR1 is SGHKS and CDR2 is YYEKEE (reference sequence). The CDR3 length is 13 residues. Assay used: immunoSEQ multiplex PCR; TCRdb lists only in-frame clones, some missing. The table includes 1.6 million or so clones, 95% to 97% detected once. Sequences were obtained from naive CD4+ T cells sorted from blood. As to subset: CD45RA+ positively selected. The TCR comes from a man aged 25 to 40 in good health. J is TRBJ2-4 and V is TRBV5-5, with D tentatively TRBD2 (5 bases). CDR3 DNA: TGTGCCAGCAGCTTGGTGGGAGAAAACATTCAGTACTTC. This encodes CASSLVGENIQYF.